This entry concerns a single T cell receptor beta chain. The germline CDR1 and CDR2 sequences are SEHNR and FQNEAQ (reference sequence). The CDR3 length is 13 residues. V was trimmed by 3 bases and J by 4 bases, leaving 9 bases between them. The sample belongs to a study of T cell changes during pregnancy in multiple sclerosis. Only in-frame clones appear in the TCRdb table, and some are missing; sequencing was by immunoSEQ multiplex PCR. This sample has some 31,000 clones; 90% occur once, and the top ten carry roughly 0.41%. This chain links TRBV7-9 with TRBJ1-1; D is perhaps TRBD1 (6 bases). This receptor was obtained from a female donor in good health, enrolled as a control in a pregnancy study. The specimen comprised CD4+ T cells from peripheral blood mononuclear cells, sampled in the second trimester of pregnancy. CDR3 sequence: CASSLTGGTEAFF. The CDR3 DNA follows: TGTGCCAGCAGCTTGACAGGAGGCACTGAAGCTTTCTTT.